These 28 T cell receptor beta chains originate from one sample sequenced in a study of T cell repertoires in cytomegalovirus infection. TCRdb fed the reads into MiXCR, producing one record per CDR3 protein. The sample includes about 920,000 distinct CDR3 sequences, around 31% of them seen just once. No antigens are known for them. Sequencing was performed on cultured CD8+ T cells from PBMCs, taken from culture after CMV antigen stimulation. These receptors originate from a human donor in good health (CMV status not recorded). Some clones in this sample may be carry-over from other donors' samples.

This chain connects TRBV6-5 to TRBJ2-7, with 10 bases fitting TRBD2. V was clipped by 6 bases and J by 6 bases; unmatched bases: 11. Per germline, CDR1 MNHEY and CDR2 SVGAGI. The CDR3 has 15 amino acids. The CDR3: CASSPGLAGDSEQYV. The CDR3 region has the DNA TGTGCCAGCAGCCCCGGGCTAGCGGGGGACAGCGAGCAGTACGTC.

CDR3 in DNA: TGTGCCAGCAGCGTAGAGGGCGGGGAGGCAGATACGCAGTATTTT. This gives the protein CASSVEGGEADTQYF. The chain links TRBV9 to TRBJ2-3; weak D call: TRBD2 (6 bases). This CDR3 has 15 amino acids. The V end was cut by 0 bases, the J end by 4 bases, with 12 bases between. Germline V gives CDR1 SGDLS, CDR2 YYNGEE.

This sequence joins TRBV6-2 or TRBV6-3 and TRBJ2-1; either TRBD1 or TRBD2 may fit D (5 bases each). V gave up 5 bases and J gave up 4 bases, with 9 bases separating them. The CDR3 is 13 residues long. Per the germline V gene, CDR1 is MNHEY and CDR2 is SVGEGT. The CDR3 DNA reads TGTGCCAGCAGTCCGGGGCATTACAATGAGCAGTTCTTC. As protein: CASSPGHYNEQFF.

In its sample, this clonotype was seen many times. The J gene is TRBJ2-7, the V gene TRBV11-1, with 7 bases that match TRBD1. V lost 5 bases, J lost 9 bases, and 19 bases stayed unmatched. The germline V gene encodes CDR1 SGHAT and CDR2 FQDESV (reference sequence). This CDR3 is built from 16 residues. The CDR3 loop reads CASSPRQRTGNYWQYV. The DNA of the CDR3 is TGTGCCAGCAGCCCCAGGCAGAGGACAGGAAATTATTGGCAGTACGTC.

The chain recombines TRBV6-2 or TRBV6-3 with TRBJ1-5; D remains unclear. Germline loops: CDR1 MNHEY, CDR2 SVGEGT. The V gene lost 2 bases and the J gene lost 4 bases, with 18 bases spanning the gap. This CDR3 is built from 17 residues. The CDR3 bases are TGTGCCAGCAGTTACGGACCCCGGGAGAAGGGTAATCAGCCCCAGCATTTT. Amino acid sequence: CASSYGPREKGNQPQHF.

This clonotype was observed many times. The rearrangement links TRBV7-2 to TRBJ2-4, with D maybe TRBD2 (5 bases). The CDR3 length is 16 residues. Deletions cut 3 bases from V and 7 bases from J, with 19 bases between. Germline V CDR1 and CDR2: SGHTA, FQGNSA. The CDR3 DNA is TGTGCCAGCAGCTTGGCTCAAAGGACGGTAGCGAACATTCAGTACTTC. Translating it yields CASSLAQRTVANIQYF.

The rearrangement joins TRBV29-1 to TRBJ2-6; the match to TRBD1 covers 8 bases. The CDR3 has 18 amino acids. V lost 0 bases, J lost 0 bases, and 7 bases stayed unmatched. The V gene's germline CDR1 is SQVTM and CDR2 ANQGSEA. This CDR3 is CSVEEWAGGSSGANVLTF. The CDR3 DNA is TGCAGCGTTGAAGAGTGGGCAGGGGGCAGCTCTGGGGCCAACGTCCTGACTTTC.

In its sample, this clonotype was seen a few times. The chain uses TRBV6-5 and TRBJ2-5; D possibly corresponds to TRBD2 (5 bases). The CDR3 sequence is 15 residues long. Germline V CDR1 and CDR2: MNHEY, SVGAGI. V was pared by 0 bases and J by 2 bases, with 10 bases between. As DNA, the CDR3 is TGTGCCAGCAGTTACTCGTGGACTCTACAAGAGACCCAGTACTTC. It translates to CASSYSWTLQETQYF.

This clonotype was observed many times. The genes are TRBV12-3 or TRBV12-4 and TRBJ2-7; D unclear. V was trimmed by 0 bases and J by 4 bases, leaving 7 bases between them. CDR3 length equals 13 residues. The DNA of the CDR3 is TGTGCCAGCAGTTTAGCTAGTGCGTACGAGCAGTACTTC. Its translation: CASSLASAYEQYF.

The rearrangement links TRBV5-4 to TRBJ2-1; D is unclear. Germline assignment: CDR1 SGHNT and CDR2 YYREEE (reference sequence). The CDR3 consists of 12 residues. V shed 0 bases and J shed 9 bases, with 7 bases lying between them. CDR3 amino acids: CASSLDPSEQFF. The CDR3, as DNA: TGTGCCAGCAGCTTGGACCCCAGTGAGCAGTTCTTC. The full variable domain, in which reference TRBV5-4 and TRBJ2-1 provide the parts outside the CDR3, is ETGVTQSPTHLIKTRGQQVTLRCSSQSGHNTVSWYQQALGQGPQFIFQYYREEENGRGNFPPRFSGLQFPNYSSELNVNALELDDSALYLCASSLDPSEQFFGPGTRLTVL.

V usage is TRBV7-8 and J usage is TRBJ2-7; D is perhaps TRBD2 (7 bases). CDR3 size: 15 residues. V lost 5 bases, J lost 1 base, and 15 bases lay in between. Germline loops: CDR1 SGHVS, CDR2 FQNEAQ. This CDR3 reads CASSAQRDISYEQYF. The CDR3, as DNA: TGTGCCAGCAGCGCCCAGCGGGACATTTCCTACGAGCAGTACTTC.

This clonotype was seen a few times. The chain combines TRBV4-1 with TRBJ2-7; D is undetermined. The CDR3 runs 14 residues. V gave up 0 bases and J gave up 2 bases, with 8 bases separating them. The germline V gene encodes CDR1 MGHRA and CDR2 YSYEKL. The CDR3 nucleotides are TGCGCCAGCAGCCAAGATAAGTTAGCCTACGAGCAGTACTTC. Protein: CASSQDKLAYEQYF.

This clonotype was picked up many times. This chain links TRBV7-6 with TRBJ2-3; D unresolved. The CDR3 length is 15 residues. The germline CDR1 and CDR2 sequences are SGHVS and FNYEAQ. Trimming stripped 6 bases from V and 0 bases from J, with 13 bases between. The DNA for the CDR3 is TGTGCCAGCAGTTCGGACGGTTCTAGCACAGATACGCAGTATTTT. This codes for CASSSDGSSTDTQYF.

The CDR3 sequence: CASSSTTNTGELFF. CDR3 sequence (DNA): TGTGCCAGCAGCTCAACAACGAACACCGGGGAGCTGTTTTTT. The chain couples TRBV7-3 to TRBJ2-2; no reliable D call. This CDR3 region has 14 residues. Trimming cost V 4 bases and J 0 bases, with 6 bases left between them. Germline V CDR1 and CDR2: SGHTA, FQGTGA. The full variable domain, with the rest looked up from reference TRBV7-3 and TRBJ2-2, is GAGVSQTPSNKVTEKGKYVELRCDPISGHTALYWYRQSLGQGPEFLIYFQGTGAADDSGLPNDRFFAVRPEGSVSTLKIQRTERGDSAVYLCASSSTTNTGELFFGEGSRLTVL.

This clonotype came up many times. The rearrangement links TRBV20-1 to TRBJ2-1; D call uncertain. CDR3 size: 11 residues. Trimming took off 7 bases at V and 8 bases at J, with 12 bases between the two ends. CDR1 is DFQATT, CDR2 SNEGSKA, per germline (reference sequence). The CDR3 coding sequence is TGCAGTGGTTTATCGATCGATGAGCAGTTCTTC. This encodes CSGLSIDEQFF.

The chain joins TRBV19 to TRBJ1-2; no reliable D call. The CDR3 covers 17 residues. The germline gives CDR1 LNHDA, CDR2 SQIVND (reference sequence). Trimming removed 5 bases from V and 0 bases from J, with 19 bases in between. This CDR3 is CASSVDSAGRANYGYTF. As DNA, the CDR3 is TGTGCCAGTAGTGTGGATTCGGCCGGGAGAGCTAACTATGGCTACACCTTC.

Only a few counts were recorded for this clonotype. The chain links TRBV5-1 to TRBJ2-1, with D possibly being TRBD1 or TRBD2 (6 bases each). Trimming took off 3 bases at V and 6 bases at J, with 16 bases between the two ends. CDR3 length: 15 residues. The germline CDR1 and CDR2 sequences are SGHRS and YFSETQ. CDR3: CASSWGAGALNEQFF. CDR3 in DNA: TGCGCCAGCAGCTGGGGGGCAGGGGCCCTCAATGAGCAGTTCTTC. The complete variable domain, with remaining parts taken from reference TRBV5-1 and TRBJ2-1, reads KAGVTQTPRYLIKTRGQQVTLSCSPISGHRSVSWYQQTPGQGLQFLFEYFSETQRNKGNFPGRFSGRQFSNSRSEMNVSTLELGDSALYLCASSWGAGALNEQFFGPGTRLTVL.

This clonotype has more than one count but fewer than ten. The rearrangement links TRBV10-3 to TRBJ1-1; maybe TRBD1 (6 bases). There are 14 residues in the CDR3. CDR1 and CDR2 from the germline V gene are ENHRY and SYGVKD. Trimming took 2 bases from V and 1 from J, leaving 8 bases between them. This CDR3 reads CAISETDRNTEAFF. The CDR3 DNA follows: TGTGCCATCAGTGAGACGGACAGGAACACTGAAGCTTTCTTT.

The CDR3 loop is CASSAGRGGPEAFF. CDR3 bases: TGTGCCAGTAGTGCCGGACGTGGGGGCCCTGAAGCTTTCTTT. V gene TRBV19 combines with J gene TRBJ1-1; D perhaps matches TRBD1 (6 bases). Germline CDR1 LNHDA, CDR2 SQIVND (reference sequence). The CDR3 runs 14 residues. Trimming pared 5 bases from V and 6 bases from J, leaving 16 bases between.

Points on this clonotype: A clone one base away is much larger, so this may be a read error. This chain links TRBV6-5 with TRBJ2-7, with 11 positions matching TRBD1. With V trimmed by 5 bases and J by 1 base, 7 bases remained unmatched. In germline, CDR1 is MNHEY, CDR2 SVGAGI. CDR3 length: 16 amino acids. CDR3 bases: TGTGCCAGCAGTGAACGCGGGACAGGGGGATCCTACGAGCAGTACTTC. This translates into CASSERGTGGSYEQYF.

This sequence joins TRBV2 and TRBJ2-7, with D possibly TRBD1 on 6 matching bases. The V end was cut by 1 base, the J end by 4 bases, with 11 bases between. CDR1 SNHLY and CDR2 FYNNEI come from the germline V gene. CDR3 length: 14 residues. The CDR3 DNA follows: TGTGCCAGCAGTGAAGGAGGGGGTCTATACGAGCAGTACGTC. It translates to CASSEGGGLYEQYV.

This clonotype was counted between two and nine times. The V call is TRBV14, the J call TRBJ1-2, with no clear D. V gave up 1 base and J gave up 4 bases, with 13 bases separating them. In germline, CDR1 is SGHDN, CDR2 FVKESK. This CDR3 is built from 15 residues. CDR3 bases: TGTGCCAGCAGCCAAGCCCTTGGTCCGCTCTATGGCTACACCTTC. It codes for CASSQALGPLYGYTF.

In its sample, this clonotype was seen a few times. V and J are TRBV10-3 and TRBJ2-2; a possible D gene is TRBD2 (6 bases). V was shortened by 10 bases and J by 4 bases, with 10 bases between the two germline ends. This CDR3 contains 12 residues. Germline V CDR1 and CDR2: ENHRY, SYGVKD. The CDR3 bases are TGTGCCACCGGGACTTCCACCGGGGAGCTGTTTTTT. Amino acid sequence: CATGTSTGELFF.

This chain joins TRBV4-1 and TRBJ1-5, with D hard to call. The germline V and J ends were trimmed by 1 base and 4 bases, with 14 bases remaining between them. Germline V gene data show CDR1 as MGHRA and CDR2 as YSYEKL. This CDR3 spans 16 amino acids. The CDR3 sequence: CASSQAWGGGNQPQHF. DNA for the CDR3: TGCGCCAGCAGCCAAGCATGGGGAGGAGGGAATCAGCCCCAGCATTTT.

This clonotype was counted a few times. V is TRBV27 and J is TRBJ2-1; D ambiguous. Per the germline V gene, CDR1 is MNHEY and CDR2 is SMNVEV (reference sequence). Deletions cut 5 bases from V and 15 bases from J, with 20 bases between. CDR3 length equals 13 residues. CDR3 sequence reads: CASSASGRPTPFF. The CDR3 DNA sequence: TGTGCCAGCAGTGCCTCAGGACGGCCAACTCCGTTCTTC.

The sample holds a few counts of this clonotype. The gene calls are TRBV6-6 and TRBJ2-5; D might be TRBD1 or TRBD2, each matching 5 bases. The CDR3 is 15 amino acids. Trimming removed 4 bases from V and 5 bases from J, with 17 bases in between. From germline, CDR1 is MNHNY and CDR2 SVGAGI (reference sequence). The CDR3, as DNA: TGTGCCAGCAGTTCCACGGGGCTAGCAGGCGAGACCCAGTACTTC. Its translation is CASSSTGLAGETQYF.

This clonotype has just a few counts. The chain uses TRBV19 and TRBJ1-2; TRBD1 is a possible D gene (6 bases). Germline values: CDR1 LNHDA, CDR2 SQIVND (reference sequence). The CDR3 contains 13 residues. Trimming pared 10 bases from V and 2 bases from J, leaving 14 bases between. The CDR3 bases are TGTGCCACCCACTGGGACAACAACTATGGCTACACCTTC. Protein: CATHWDNNYGYTF.

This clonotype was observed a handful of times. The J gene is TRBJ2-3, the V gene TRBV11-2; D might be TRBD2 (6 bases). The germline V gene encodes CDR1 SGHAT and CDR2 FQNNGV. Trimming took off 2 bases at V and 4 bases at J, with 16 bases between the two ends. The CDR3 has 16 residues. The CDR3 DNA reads TGTGCCAGCAGCTTAAACCCAGGGAGGATGGCAGATACGCAGTATTTT. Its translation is CASSLNPGRMADTQYF.